A selection of T cell receptor beta chains follows, all from one sample in a study of blood T cell repertoires in COVID-19. TCRdb's copy holds only in-frame clones and misses some; the assay was immunoSEQ multiplex PCR. Altogether approximately 100,000 clones are present, roughly 92% being singletons, with the ten largest covering more than 5%. The specimen sequenced was peripheral blood. Every receptor here comes from a man in his 70s with acute or convalescent COVID-19. CDR3s include the opening cysteine and the closing phenylalanine or tryptophan. The D gene is left open where the match is weak. Size values are once, few and many counts, or a class for expanded clones, and some rows have none.

>-|TRBV3-1/TRBV3-2|TRBJ2-7|TRBD2
TGTGCCAGCAGCCGGGAGGGAACCTACGAGCAGTACTTC
CASSREGTYEQYF
>-|TRBV9|TRBJ1-2|TRBD1
TGTGCCAGCAGCGTACAAGGGACAGGGTATGGCTACACCTTC
CASSVQGTGYGYTF
>-|TRBV28|TRBJ2-5|TRBD1
TGTGCCAGCAGTCTGGGGACAGAAGAGACCCAGTACTTC
CASSLGTEETQYF
>-|TRBV7-9|TRBJ1-2|TRBD1
TGTGCCAGCAGCCAAAGCCGGGACAGGACGTATGGCTACACCTTC
CASSQSRDRTYGYTF
>-|TRBV30|TRBJ2-1|-
TGTGCCTCCGATAGCGGTGAGCAGTTCTTC
CASDSGEQFF
>once|TRBV27|TRBJ1-5|-
TGTGCCAGCAGTTTCGGTACCTCTAGCAATCAGCCCCAGCATTTT
CASSFGTSSNQPQHF
>-|TRBV28|TRBJ2-6|-
TGTGCCAGCAGTTTACTCTTCGGGGCCAACGTCCTGACTTTC
CASSLLFGANVLTF
>-|TRBV5-1|TRBJ1-4|TRBD1
TGCGCCAGCAGCTATGACAGGGCCGGCGAAAAACTGTTTTTT
CASSYDRAGEKLFF
>-|TRBV7-9|TRBJ2-2|-
TGTGCCAGCAGCCGAGGACAGATAAACACCGGGGAGCTGTTTTTT
CASSRGQINTGELFF
>once|TRBV4-1|TRBJ2-5|TRBD2
TGCGCCAGCAGTCCTGGACTAGCGGGAGACTTTAGGAAAGAGACCCAGTACTTC
CASSPGLAGDFRKETQYF
>-|TRBV13|TRBJ1-2|-
TGTGCCAGCAGCATCAACAGCCGAACTCCCAGCTACACCTTC
CASSINSRTPSYTF
>-|TRBV14|TRBJ2-2|TRBD2
TGTGCCAGCAGCCTGAGCGGGAGGGAGAACACCGGGGAGCTGTTTTTT
CASSLSGRENTGELFF
>-|TRBV3-1/TRBV3-2|TRBJ2-2|-
TGTGCCAGCAGCCAAGAAGGCGGGGGCCTCACCGGGGAGCTGTTTTTT
CASSQEGGGLTGELFF
>-|TRBV28|TRBJ1-2|-
TGTGCCAGCAGTTTCGGCAGGGCCTTATTCTATGGCTACACCTTC
CASSFGRALFYGYTF
>-|TRBV6-2/TRBV6-3|TRBJ2-1|TRBD2
TGTGCCAGCAGCAGCACGGGACTAGCGGGAGTCCGGCAGTTCTTC
CASSSTGLAGVRQFF
>-|TRBV6-5|TRBJ2-2|-
TGTGCCAGCAGAACTAGCTTAACTGGGGAGCTGTTTTTT
CASRTSLTGELFF
>-|TRBV5-5|TRBJ2-4|-
TGTGCCAGCAGCTTGCCGGTGGAAAACATTCAGTACTTC
CASSLPVENIQYF
>-|TRBV6-5|TRBJ1-2|TRBD1
TGTGCCAGCAGAGCTAGACAGGGCTATGGCTACACCTTC
CASRARQGYGYTF
>-|TRBV13|TRBJ1-6|TRBD1
TGTGCCAGCAGCTGGGGGACAGGCAGGAATTCACCCCTCCACTTT
CASSWGTGRNSPLHF
>-|TRBV7-3|TRBJ1-1|-
TGTGCCAGCAGCTTAATGGCCCGGAGTGAAGCTTTCTTT
CASSLMARSEAFF